Below, 12 T cell receptor beta chains from the same sample are listed, as sequenced in a study of blood T cell repertoires in COVID-19 (dated by TCRdb to about 2020). The library relied on the immunoSEQ multiplex PCR assay. The source is immuneACCESS, and TCRdb retained only in-frame sequences with V and J called. Part of the clones is not carried over; for the studies checked, unresolved V genes explain less than half of this, and the remainder is unexplained. Present in this sample are fewer than 300,000 clones, roughly 93% of which were seen just once. Of the sample, 2% to 2.5% falls within the top ten clones. The sample taken for sequencing was PBMCs or T cells enriched from blood (not recorded which). Every receptor here comes from a woman in her thirties or forties with acute COVID-19.

This chain links TRBV7-8 with TRBJ2-7; 8 nucleotides agree with TRBD2. This CDR3 has 16 amino acids. V lost 5 bases and J lost 5; bases outside the gene matches: 14. Germline CDR1 SGHVS, CDR2 FQNEAQ. For the CDR3, the DNA is TGTGCCAGCAGCGCCGCGGCGAGCGGGAGAGGAAACGAGCAGTACTTC. This encodes CASSAAASGRGNEQYF. Looking up the rest from reference TRBV7-8 and TRBJ2-7 gives the full variable domain: GAGVSQSPRYKVAKRGQDVALRCDPISGHVSLFWYQQALGQGPEFLTYFQNEAQLDKSGLPSDRFFAERPEGSVSTLKIQRTQQEDSAVYLCASSAAASGRGNEQYFGPGTRLTVT.

The chain employs TRBV30 and TRBJ1-2; D call uncertain. This CDR3 is 13 amino acids long. CDR1 and CDR2 from the germline V gene are GTSNPN and SVGIG (reference sequence). Trimming pared 2 bases from V and 0 bases from J, leaving 7 bases between. The CDR3 DNA reads TGTGCCTGGAGTCATAGTTCTAACTATGGCTACACCTTC. Amino acid sequence: CAWSHSSNYGYTF.

The chain recombines TRBV7-2 with TRBJ2-1; D remains ambiguous. The CDR3 is made up of 16 amino acids. Germline CDR1 SGHTA, CDR2 FQGNSA. V shed 2 bases and J shed 1 base, with 12 bases lying between them. CDR3 loop: CASSLYSRVSYNEQFF. CDR3 nucleotides: TGTGCCAGCAGCTTATACTCCCGGGTTTCCTACAATGAGCAGTTCTTC. The full variable domain, rest sourced from reference TRBV7-2 and TRBJ2-1, is GAGVSQSPSNKVTEKGKDVELRCDPISGHTALYWYRQSLGQGLEFLIYFQGNSAPDKSGLPSDRFSAERTGGSVSTLTIQRTQQEDSAVYLCASSLYSRVSYNEQFFGPGTRLTVL.

This clone was seen only a few times. The chain combines TRBV20-1 with TRBJ1-2; D perhaps matches TRBD1 (6 bases). The V end lost 1 base, the J end lost 8 bases, and 8 bases lay between the germline ends. CDR1 DFQATT and CDR2 SNEGSKA come from the germline V gene (reference sequence). CDR3 size: 11 residues. The CDR3: CSARVQGGYTF. DNA for the CDR3: TGCAGTGCTAGAGTCCAGGGGGGCTACACCTTC.

The count of this clone is one. This rearrangement joins TRBV19 to TRBJ2-3, with D perhaps matching TRBD1 (6 bases). Trimming left V 2 bases short and J 4 bases short, with 25 bases between. CDR1 is LNHDA and CDR2 is SQIVND in the germline V gene (reference sequence). The length of the CDR3 is 19 residues. CDR3 in amino acids: CASSIYAQGAAFTSDTQYF. For the CDR3, the DNA is TGTGCCAGTAGTATATACGCACAGGGTGCAGCCTTCACATCAGATACGCAGTATTTT. Looking up the rest from reference TRBV19 and TRBJ2-3 gives the full variable domain: DGGITQSPKYLFRKEGQNVTLSCEQNLNHDAMYWYRQDPGQGLRLIYYSQIVNDFQKGDIAEGYSVSREKKESFPLTVTSAQKNPTAFYLCASSIYAQGAAFTSDTQYFGPGTRLTVL.

The chain recombines TRBV18 with TRBJ1-2; D is perhaps TRBD1 (5 bases). The V end lost 0 bases, the J end lost 9 bases, and 11 bases lay between the germline ends. The CDR3 contains 13 residues. Per the germline V gene, CDR1 is KGHSH and CDR2 is LQKENI. The CDR3 spells CASSPPGVNSYTF. CDR3 nucleotide sequence: TGTGCCAGCTCACCACCAGGGGTAAACAGCTACACCTTC.

The rearrangement links TRBV27 to TRBJ1-5, with TRBD1 matching over 8 bases. Germline CDR1 MNHEY, CDR2 SMNVEV (reference sequence). This CDR3 has 14 amino acids. Unmatched junction bases numbered 5, after V lost 6 bases and J lost 4 bases. In nucleotides, the CDR3 is TGTGCCAGCAGGGCGGACAGGGCGAATCAGCCCCAGCATTTT. Residues: CASRADRANQPQHF.

For the CDR3, the DNA is TGTGCCACCCGGGGGGTCAATCAGCCCCAGCATTTT. Translating it yields CATRGVNQPQHF. The chain joins TRBV24-1 to TRBJ1-5; the D gene is possibly TRBD1 (5 bases). CDR1 is KGHDR, CDR2 SFDVKD, per germline. The V gene lost 9 bases and the J gene lost 3 bases, with 8 bases spanning the gap. The CDR3 covers 12 residues.

This chain joins TRBV19 and TRBJ2-7; 11 nucleotides line up with TRBD2. The CDR3 has 15 amino acids. CDR1 is LNHDA and CDR2 is SQIVND in the germline V gene (reference sequence). After removal of 4 bases from V and 8 bases from J, the junction contained 10 bases not matched to a gene. CDR3 coding DNA: TGTGCCAGTAGTACCGGGACTAGCGGTTCGGGAAAGCAGTACTTC. It codes for CASSTGTSGSGKQYF.

The DNA of the CDR3 is TGCGCCAGCAGCTTGTGGGACAGTCAAGAGCAGTACTTC. Translating it yields CASSLWDSQEQYF. This chain uses TRBV5-1 with TRBJ2-7; 7 nucleotides align to TRBD1. The CDR3 contains 13 residues. V lost 1 base, J lost 7 bases, and 5 bases stayed unmatched. Germline V gene sequence: CDR1 SGHRS, CDR2 YFSETQ. Using reference TRBV5-1 and TRBJ2-7 for the parts outside the CDR3, the full variable domain is KAGVTQTPRYLIKTRGQQVTLSCSPISGHRSVSWYQQTPGQGLQFLFEYFSETQRNKGNFPGRFSGRQFSNSRSEMNVSTLELGDSALYLCASSLWDSQEQYFGPGTRLTVT.

The gene calls are TRBV5-6 and TRBJ2-5, with D possibly being TRBD2 (6 bases). The V end was cut by 0 bases, the J end by 0 bases, with 12 bases between. Germline V lookup: CDR1 SGHDT, CDR2 YYEEEE. The length of the CDR3 is 16 residues. The CDR3 here is CASSLEGEEYQETQYF. The CDR3 nucleotides are TGTGCCAGCAGCTTGGAAGGGGAGGAATACCAAGAGACCCAGTACTTC.

The V gene is TRBV6-2 or TRBV6-3, the J gene TRBJ2-7; 8 bases fit TRBD2. Germline V CDR1 and CDR2: MNHEY, SVGEGT. The CDR3 sequence is 15 residues long. After removal of 2 bases from V and 2 bases from J, the junction contained 5 bases not matched to a gene. The CDR3 coding sequence is TGTGCCAGCAGTTACAGTAGCGGGAACCCCTACGAGCAGTACTTC. It yields the protein CASSYSSGNPYEQYF.